This T cell receptor (beta chain) stems from a study of blood T cell repertoires in COVID-19. In the original processing: Amplification from reference gene primers served as the basis for estimated nucleated cell counts. Data came from immunoSEQ multiplex PCR; TCRdb stores just in-frame clones and leaves some out. V and J calls and clone size follow that table, whereas D and trimming were derived from the DNA. Of some 20,000 clones in the sample, about 85% were seen once. Trimming took 5 bases from V and 3 from J; bases not matched to a gene: 4. From germline, CDR1 is MDHEN and CDR2 SYDVKM. This CDR3 has 14 residues.

The V and J genes are TRBV28 and TRBJ1-1; 9 bases align to TRBD1. Material for sequencing was peripheral blood. The clonotype originates from a human donor in a cohort sampled during active COVID-19. CDR3 nucleotide sequence: TGTGCCAGCAGTCAACAGGGGGCGTACACTGAAGCTTTCTTT. Its translation is CASSQQGAYTEAFF.